These T cell receptor beta chains were read from a single sample in a study of blood T cell repertoires in COVID-19. TCRdb keeps only in-frame clones here, not all; method: immunoSEQ multiplex PCR. The table shows 200,000 to 250,000 clones, with around 90% occurring only once. Sequencing used peripheral blood. The origin of the receptors is a man aged 60-69 years with COVID-19, enrolled during active disease. Each CDR3 is given with its conserved first and last residue. The D gene is left open where the match is weak. Rows give clone size only sometimes, using once, few, many, or a class for an expanded clone.

v_gene: TRBV30
d_gene: TRBD1
abundance: -
j_gene: TRBJ2-1
CDR3nt: TGTGCCTGGAGTGTCGGGCAGGGGGCAGGTGAGCAGTTCTTC
CDR3aa: CAWSVGQGAGEQFF

v_gene: TRBV5-5
d_gene: TRBD1
abundance: -
j_gene: TRBJ2-1
CDR3nt: TGTGCCAGCAGCTTGGCCTACCTGGGACAGTTTTACAATGAGCAGTTCTTC
CDR3aa: CASSLAYLGQFYNEQFF

v_gene: TRBV28
d_gene: -
abundance: -
j_gene: TRBJ1-2
CDR3nt: TGTGCCAGCAGTTTTAGTATTCGGACTTATGGCTACACCTTC
CDR3aa: CASSFSIRTYGYTF

v_gene: TRBV6-6
d_gene: -
abundance: -
j_gene: TRBJ2-1
CDR3nt: TGTGCCAGCAGTTACGACAGGACTTCGCAGTTCTTC
CDR3aa: CASSYDRTSQFF

v_gene: TRBV12-3/TRBV12-4
d_gene: TRBD1
abundance: -
j_gene: TRBJ1-1
CDR3nt: TGTGCCAGCAGTTTATCTGCGGTTCAGGGGGTGTTCTTT
CDR3aa: CASSLSAVQGVFF

v_gene: TRBV2
d_gene: -
abundance: few
j_gene: TRBJ2-1
CDR3nt: TGTGCCAGCGAGCAGCGGGCTTCCTCCTACAATGAGCAGTTCTTC
CDR3aa: CASEQRASSYNEQFF

v_gene: TRBV7-2
d_gene: TRBD2
abundance: -
j_gene: TRBJ2-3
CDR3nt: TGTGCCAGCAGCTACCAAGCGGGAGGGCCGCGAGATACGCAGTATTTT
CDR3aa: CASSYQAGGPRDTQYF

v_gene: TRBV24-1
d_gene: TRBD1
abundance: -
j_gene: TRBJ2-3
CDR3nt: TGTGCCACCAGTGCGCACCCGACAGGGCCGGGCACAGATACGCAGTATTTT
CDR3aa: CATSAHPTGPGTDTQYF

v_gene: TRBV6-5
d_gene: -
abundance: once
j_gene: TRBJ2-1
CDR3nt: TGTGCCAGCAGGCCTGACAGGTTGATGAACAATGAGCAGTTCTTC
CDR3aa: CASRPDRLMNNEQFF

v_gene: TRBV25-1
d_gene: -
abundance: -
j_gene: TRBJ1-5
CDR3nt: TGTGCCAGCAGGGGGGGATCTAATCAGCCCCAGCATTTT
CDR3aa: CASRGGSNQPQHF

v_gene: TRBV5-1
d_gene: -
abundance: -
j_gene: TRBJ2-7
CDR3nt: TGCGCCAGCAGCGTTGAACAAACGACCTACGAGCAGTACTTC
CDR3aa: CASSVEQTTYEQYF

v_gene: TRBV3-1/TRBV3-2
d_gene: TRBD2
abundance: -
j_gene: TRBJ2-7
CDR3nt: TGTGCCAGCAGTCGCATGGCAGGGACTACCTACGAGCAGTACTTC
CDR3aa: CASSRMAGTTYEQYF

v_gene: TRBV6-2/TRBV6-3
d_gene: TRBD2
abundance: -
j_gene: TRBJ2-5
CDR3nt: TGTGCCAGCAGTTACTCACTAGCGGGGGACCAAGAGACCCAGTACTTC
CDR3aa: CASSYSLAGDQETQYF

v_gene: TRBV9
d_gene: -
abundance: few
j_gene: TRBJ2-2
CDR3nt: TGTGCCAGCAGCGTAGATCAGGGGTGGAGGGGGGAGCTGTTTTTT
CDR3aa: CASSVDQGWRGELFF

v_gene: TRBV18
d_gene: -
abundance: -
j_gene: TRBJ1-2
CDR3nt: TGTGCCAGCTCATCGCAGGGTACTAACTATGGCTACACCTTC
CDR3aa: CASSSQGTNYGYTF

v_gene: TRBV19
d_gene: TRBD2
abundance: once
j_gene: TRBJ2-1
CDR3nt: TGTGCCAGTAGCCGTACTAGCGGGAGTTACAATGAGCAGTTCTTC
CDR3aa: CASSRTSGSYNEQFF

v_gene: TRBV19
d_gene: -
abundance: -
j_gene: TRBJ1-5
CDR3nt: TGTGCCAGTAGTATAGAAACAGGGAAGGATCAGCCCCAGCATTTT
CDR3aa: CASSIETGKDQPQHF

v_gene: TRBV3-1/TRBV3-2
d_gene: -
abundance: -
j_gene: TRBJ1-2
CDR3nt: TGTGCCAGCAGCCAAGAAGTCAGGGAAGGGGGCTACACCTTC
CDR3aa: CASSQEVREGGYTF

v_gene: TRBV29-1
d_gene: TRBD1
abundance: -
j_gene: TRBJ1-1
CDR3nt: TGCAGCGTTGCTAGACAGGGAAGAAGGTACACTGAAGCTTTCTTT
CDR3aa: CSVARQGRRYTEAFF

v_gene: TRBV12-3/TRBV12-4
d_gene: -
abundance: -
j_gene: TRBJ2-1
CDR3nt: TGTGCCAGCAGTTTGAGTGAGCAGTTCTTC
CDR3aa: CASSLSEQFF

v_gene: TRBV28
d_gene: -
abundance: -
j_gene: TRBJ2-7
CDR3nt: TGTGCCAGCAGTGCCCAACTTGCGGGGCGATCCTACGAGCAGTACTTC
CDR3aa: CASSAQLAGRSYEQYF

v_gene: TRBV12-2
d_gene: -
abundance: -
j_gene: TRBJ2-1
CDR3nt: TGTGCAAGTCGCTTAGCGGTCGGCAGCTGGAGAGAAAATGAGCAGTTCTTC
CDR3aa: CASRLAVGSWRENEQFF